This is a list of T cell receptor beta chains from one sample in a study of blood T cells in healthy people across ages. In TCRdb, the 5' RACE reads were re-called with MiXCR into one record per CDR3 protein. Altogether about 1 million distinct CDR3 sequences are present, 20% to 25% being singletons, with the ten largest covering approximately 0.75%. These same records also appear under a second study, on T cells of mothers and their children.

Sequenced: blood. The receptors stem from a girl aged 2-10 years in good health. CDR3s include the opening cysteine and the closing phenylalanine or tryptophan. A D gene is named only where the DNA matches it firmly. Expanded clones get a size class; other rows say once, few or many, or leave the size out.

clone size: .; J gene: TRBJ2-7; D gene: .; V gene: TRBV4-1; CDR3 DNA: TGCGCCAGCAGCCAAGTTTCAGGGAACCGCGAGCAGTACTTC; CDR3 protein: CASSQVSGNREQYF
clone size: few; J gene: TRBJ2-4; D gene: TRBD1; V gene: TRBV15; CDR3 DNA: TGTGCCACCAGCCCGACAGGGAAAGCCAAAAACATTCAGTACTTC; CDR3 protein: CATSPTGKAKNIQYF
clone size: few; J gene: TRBJ2-4; D gene: TRBD2; V gene: TRBV10-3; CDR3 DNA: TGTGCCATCAGTGAGTCGCGACTCGCTTCGGGAGGGGCTGAGGTTCAGTACTTC; CDR3 protein: CAISESRLASGGAEVQYF
clone size: few; J gene: TRBJ2-2; D gene: .; V gene: TRBV7-7; CDR3 DNA: TGTGCTAGCAGCTTACAACCGACGGGGACCGGGGAGCTGTTTTTT; CDR3 protein: CASSLQPTGTGELFF
clone size: .; J gene: TRBJ2-7; D gene: .; V gene: TRBV21-1; CDR3 DNA: TGTGCCAGCAGCAAAGTGTCAGGAGGCTACGAGCAGTACTTC; CDR3 protein: CASSKVSGGYEQYF
clone size: .; J gene: TRBJ2-5; D gene: TRBD2; V gene: TRBV7-9; CDR3 DNA: TGTGCCAGCAGCGGGGCAGCGGGAGAGGGAGAGACCCAGTACTTC; CDR3 protein: CASSGAAGEGETQYF
clone size: few; J gene: TRBJ2-3; D gene: TRBD1; V gene: TRBV15; CDR3 DNA: TGTGCCACCAGCAGAACAGGGGGCGAGCGTACAGATACGCAGTATTTT; CDR3 protein: CATSRTGGERTDTQYF
clone size: .; J gene: TRBJ1-3; D gene: .; V gene: TRBV29-1; CDR3 DNA: TGCAGCGTTGTAGGGCATCGCTCTGGAAACACCATATATTTT; CDR3 protein: CSVVGHRSGNTIYF
clone size: .; J gene: TRBJ1-2; D gene: .; V gene: TRBV18; CDR3 DNA: TGTGCCAGCTCACCCCTTGAGGATCCGGACCGTGGCTACACCTTC; CDR3 protein: CASSPLEDPDRGYTF
clone size: .; J gene: TRBJ2-5; D gene: .; V gene: TRBV12-3/TRBV12-4; CDR3 DNA: TGTGCCAGCAGTCCCGAGGGTCAGACGCAGGAAGAGACCCAGTACTTC; CDR3 protein: CASSPEGQTQEETQYF
clone size: few; J gene: TRBJ2-1; D gene: TRBD2; V gene: TRBV5-6; CDR3 DNA: TGTGCCAGCAGCACGGGGGGACTAGACCTATACAATGAGCAGTTCTTC; CDR3 protein: CASSTGGLDLYNEQFF
clone size: .; J gene: TRBJ2-2; D gene: .; V gene: TRBV4-1; CDR3 DNA: TGCGCCAGCAGCCAAGAGACAGGGAACACCGGGGAGCTGTTTTTT; CDR3 protein: CASSQETGNTGELFF
clone size: .; J gene: TRBJ1-2; D gene: .; V gene: TRBV12-5; CDR3 DNA: TGTGCTAGTGGTTTGACGATACGGCTTACAGGGACTGGGGGAGATGGCTACACCTTC; CDR3 protein: CASGLTIRLTGTGGDGYTF
clone size: .; J gene: TRBJ2-3; D gene: .; V gene: TRBV9; CDR3 DNA: TGTGCCAGCAATGAGGGAATAACAGATACGCAGTATTTT; CDR3 protein: CASNEGITDTQYF
clone size: .; J gene: TRBJ1-1; D gene: .; V gene: TRBV29-1; CDR3 DNA: TGCAGCGTCCTTATAGTGAACACTGAAGCTTTCTTT; CDR3 protein: CSVLIVNTEAFF
clone size: .; J gene: TRBJ2-7; D gene: TRBD1; V gene: TRBV11-2; CDR3 DNA: TGTGCCAGCAGCTTAGATTCCGGGACAGGGGGGCACGAGCAGTACTTC; CDR3 protein: CASSLDSGTGGHEQYF
clone size: .; J gene: TRBJ2-3; D gene: .; V gene: TRBV11-2; CDR3 DNA: TGTGCCAGCAACTATTTAGCGGCCCTCACAGATACGCAGTATTTT; CDR3 protein: CASNYLAALTDTQYF
clone size: few; J gene: TRBJ1-6; D gene: .; V gene: TRBV27; CDR3 DNA: TGTGCCAGCAGTCAATGGGAGGGATCGGCCCTCCACTTT; CDR3 protein: CASSQWEGSALHF
clone size: few; J gene: TRBJ2-5; D gene: .; V gene: TRBV7-8; CDR3 DNA: TGTGCCAGCAGCCAAGGACGGGCCCAAGAGACCCAGTACTTC; CDR3 protein: CASSQGRAQETQYF
clone size: .; J gene: TRBJ1-1; D gene: .; V gene: TRBV5-1; CDR3 DNA: TGCGCCAGCAGCGGCGTCACACAGGGTAACACCGAAGCTTTCTTT; CDR3 protein: CASSGVTQGNTEAFF
clone size: few; J gene: TRBJ2-3; D gene: TRBD2; V gene: TRBV6-6; CDR3 DNA: TGTGCCAGCTTTACTAGCGGGACCGCCTTAGCTTATTTT; CDR3 protein: CASFTSGTALAYF
clone size: .; J gene: TRBJ2-1; D gene: .; V gene: TRBV24-1; CDR3 DNA: TGTGCCACCGAGGCCCGCTCCTACAATGAGCAGTTCTTC; CDR3 protein: CATEARSYNEQFF
clone size: few; J gene: TRBJ2-7; D gene: TRBD2; V gene: TRBV4-2; CDR3 DNA: TGTGCCAGCAGCCACACGCCTACGGGACTAGTCTCTAACGAGCAGTACTTC; CDR3 protein: CASSHTPTGLVSNEQYF
clone size: few; J gene: TRBJ2-5; D gene: .; V gene: TRBV19; CDR3 DNA: TGTGCCAGTAGTATATTGGCAGGGGTGGAAGAGACCCAGTACTTC; CDR3 protein: CASSILAGVEETQYF